The next 15 T cell receptor beta chains were all read from a single sample in a study of blood T cell repertoires in COVID-19. Assay used: immunoSEQ multiplex PCR; TCRdb lists only in-frame clones, some missing. The data hold under 170,000 clones, with approximately 84% observed a single time. The specimen was peripheral blood. These receptors were obtained from a man aged 65-85 years with acute or convalescent COVID-19.

The V call is TRBV7-8, the J call TRBJ2-7; D unresolved. The germline CDR1 and CDR2 sequences are SGHVS and FQNEAQ. V was shortened by 5 bases and J by 3 bases, with 8 bases between the two germline ends. CDR3 length: 12 amino acids. DNA for the CDR3: TGTGCCAGCAGCCCCCACAGCTACGAGCAGTACTTC. Amino acid sequence: CASSPHSYEQYF.

V usage is TRBV6-2 or TRBV6-3 and J usage is TRBJ2-5; 9 bases map to TRBD2. The CDR3 runs 16 residues. Germline CDR1 is MNHEY and CDR2 is SVGEGT. J gave up 5 bases and V 6 bases, and 13 bases lay outside the gene matches. The CDR3 region is CASSGEAGGFWETQYF. The CDR3 DNA is TGTGCCAGCAGCGGCGAGGCGGGAGGGTTTTGGGAGACCCAGTACTTC.

This clone was observed a handful of times. The CDR3 spells CAASTATNEKLFF. The CDR3 DNA reads TGTGCCGCGTCTACGGCAACTAATGAAAAACTGTTTTTT. The rearrangement links TRBV5-4 to TRBJ1-4; D is unclear. V lost 10 bases and J 0 bases, leaving 10 bases between the germline ends. This CDR3 is built from 13 residues. Germline V gives CDR1 SGHNT, CDR2 YYREEE (reference sequence).

This rearrangement joins TRBV30 to TRBJ2-5, with 12 positions matching TRBD2. The V and J ends lost 1 base and 5 bases, in that order; junction bases with no gene match: 14. CDR3 length: 18 amino acids. Germline V gives CDR1 GTSNPN, CDR2 SVGIG (reference sequence). The CDR3 spells CAWSGGGLAGLAGETQYF. CDR3 nucleotide sequence: TGTGCCTGGAGTGGAGGGGGACTAGCGGGCCTGGCGGGGGAGACCCAGTACTTC. Full variable domain (rest looked up from reference TRBV30 and TRBJ2-5): SQTIHQWPATLVQPVGSPLSLECTVEGTSNPNLYWYRQAAGRGLQLLFYSVGIGQISSEVPQNLSASRPQDRQFILSSKKLLLSDSGFYLCAWSGGGLAGLAGETQYFGPGTRLLVL.

This chain connects TRBV7-8 to TRBJ1-2, with 8 bases fitting TRBD1. Germline loops: CDR1 SGHVS, CDR2 FQNEAQ. The length of the CDR3 is 18 residues. V trimming: 2 bases; J trimming: 3 bases; junction bases outside the gene matches: 14. Written as DNA, the CDR3 is TGTGCCAGCAGCTTAAGGCTCGTTGGTCAGGGGGCTGACTATGGCTACACCTTC. Protein: CASSLRLVGQGADYGYTF.

This clone was seen only once. The chain couples TRBV29-1 to TRBJ2-5; D is ambiguous. CDR3 size: 11 residues. Deletions cut 5 bases from V and 2 bases from J, with 6 bases between. Germline assignment: CDR1 SQVTM and CDR2 ANQGSEA. The CDR3 loop reads CSVLEQETQYF. Written as DNA, the CDR3 is TGCAGCGTTCTCGAGCAAGAGACCCAGTACTTC. Together with reference TRBV29-1 and TRBJ2-5, the CDR3 gives the full variable domain: SAVISQKPSRDICQRGTSLTIQCQVDSQVTMMFWYRQQPGQSLTLIATANQGSEATYESGFVIDKFPISRPNLTFSTLTVSNMSPEDSSIYLCSVLEQETQYFGPGTRLLVL.

The rearrangement uses TRBV3-1 (or the pseudogene TRBV3-2) and TRBJ2-3; D possibly corresponds to TRBD2 (7 bases). Looked up from germline, CDR1 is LGHDT and CDR2 is YNNKEL (reference sequence). Trimming cost V 4 bases and J 1 base, with 15 bases left between them. The CDR3 runs 16 residues. CDR3 residues: CASSPMGGAGTDTQYF. CDR3 coding DNA: TGTGCCAGCAGCCCAATGGGGGGGGCCGGCACAGATACGCAGTATTTT.

This clone was observed once. V is TRBV7-9 and J is TRBJ2-3; no clear D gene. The germline V and J ends were trimmed by 5 bases and 1 base, with 19 bases remaining between them. CDR3 length: 17 residues. CDR1 is SEHNR and CDR2 is FQNEAQ in the germline V gene (reference sequence). The CDR3 DNA sequence: TGTGCCAGCAGCCCCATTATGGCCGGAGCCCGCACAGATACGCAGTATTTT. It specifies CASSPIMAGARTDTQYF. The full variable domain, with the rest looked up from reference TRBV7-9 and TRBJ2-3, is DTGVSQNPRHKITKRGQNVTFRCDPISEHNRLYWYRQTLGQGPEFLTYFQNEAQLEKSRLLSDRFSAERPKGSFSTLEIQRTEQGDSAMYLCASSPIMAGARTDTQYFGPGTRLTVL.

The chain employs TRBV2 and TRBJ2-5, with TRBD1 identical over 10 bases. The CDR3 runs to 15 residues. Unmatched junction bases numbered 6, after V lost 4 bases and J lost 4 bases. Germline V gives CDR1 SNHLY, CDR2 FYNNEI. CDR3 bases: TGTGCCAGCAGTGTGGTCCGGACAGGGGGAGAGACCCAGTACTTC. The encoded protein is CASSVVRTGGETQYF.

This clone occurred many times. The rearrangement joins TRBV28 to TRBJ2-2, with a possible D match to TRBD2 (6 bases). This CDR3 is 16 amino acids long. Trimming removed 7 bases from V and 4 bases from J, with 19 bases in between. CDR1 is MDHEN and CDR2 is SYDVKM in the germline V gene. The CDR3 sequence: CASMWTGQGGTGELFF. CDR3 bases: TGTGCCAGCATGTGGACGGGGCAGGGAGGCACCGGGGAGCTGTTTTTT.

A single count supports this clone. J is TRBJ2-7 and V is TRBV6-6; TRBD2 matches at 7 bases. CDR1 and CDR2 from the germline V gene are MNHNY and SVGAGI (reference sequence). Trimming cost V 0 bases and J 5 bases; bases outside gene matches: 7. This CDR3 is built from 15 residues. CDR3 region: CASSYSGGSGNEQYF. The CDR3 nucleotides are TGTGCCAGCAGTTACTCCGGCGGGAGCGGTAACGAGCAGTACTTC.

The V gene is TRBV28, the J gene TRBJ2-7; TRBD1 agrees at 8 bases. CDR3 size: 14 residues. The germline V gene has CDR1 MDHEN and CDR2 SYDVKM. The ends lost 6 bases at V and 2 bases at J; junction bases unmatched: 6. CDR3 nucleotides: TGTGCCAGCAGGGCAGCAGGGGGCGCCTACGAGCAGTACTTC. Translated: CASRAAGGAYEQYF.

V gene TRBV9 combines with J gene TRBJ2-1; 7 bases map to TRBD1. CDR3 length equals 15 residues. The V gene's germline CDR1 is SGDLS and CDR2 YYNGEE. Germline trimming cut 3 bases from V and 2 bases from J; bases unmatched to any gene: 5. The CDR3 DNA follows: TGTGCCAGCAGCGGACAGGGTCCCACCTACAATGAGCAGTTCTTC. Translation gives CASSGQGPTYNEQFF.

J is TRBJ2-7 and V is TRBV5-4; D is perhaps TRBD2 (5 bases). V lost 4 bases and J 3 bases, leaving 14 bases between the germline ends. Germline CDR1 is SGHNT and CDR2 is YYREEE (reference sequence). The CDR3 spans 14 residues. The CDR3: CASSPDTRFYEQYF. In DNA, the CDR3 is TGTGCCAGCAGCCCCGATACTAGATTCTACGAGCAGTACTTC.

The chain uses TRBV6-2 or TRBV6-3 and TRBJ2-7, with TRBD2 identical over 9 bases. Germline V gene data show CDR1 as MNHEY and CDR2 as SVGEGT. The CDR3 totals 15 residues. Trimming at V came to 5 bases and at J to 0 bases, leaving 5 bases not matched to a gene. The CDR3 reads CASSDQAGGSYEQYF. The CDR3 coding sequence is TGTGCCAGCAGTGATCAAGCGGGAGGCTCCTACGAGCAGTACTTC.